These T cell receptor beta chains were read from a single sample in a study of shared clonotypes between healthy human individuals. Clones were sequenced by immunoSEQ multiplex PCR, and TCRdb holds only the in-frame ones, with some missing. This sample has some 2.1 million clones, with over 85% found just once. Sequencing was carried out using naive CD4+ T cells sorted from blood. These receptors all come from a man aged 18-30 years in good health. Both conserved end residues are part of each CDR3. A D gene is named only where the DNA matches it firmly. Size is omitted from some rows. Given values are once, few, many or a class for expanded clones.

TRBJ1-2 | TRBD1 | TRBV7-2 | - | TGTGCCAGCAGCTATCTGGGGCAGGGGGCGTATGGCTACACCTTC | CASSYLGQGAYGYTF
TRBJ1-5 | TRBD1 | TRBV19 | - | TGTGCCAGTAGGGGACAGTACAATCAGCCCCAGCATTTT | CASRGQYNQPQHF
TRBJ1-1 | - | TRBV4-3 | - | TGCGCCAGCAGCCAAGACGGGGCGCCCGCTGAAGCTTTCTTT | CASSQDGAPAEAFF
TRBJ1-5 | - | TRBV28 | - | TGTGCCAGCAGTCTCGGAACGTTAGGAGATCAGCCCCAGCATTTT | CASSLGTLGDQPQHF
TRBJ2-7 | - | TRBV28 | - | TGTGCCAGCAGTTCCCCCGGGTACTCCTACGAGCAGTACTTC | CASSSPGYSYEQYF
TRBJ2-5 | TRBD1 | TRBV19 | - | TGTGCCAGTAGTGAGGTCAGGGGGGAGACCCAGTACTTC | CASSEVRGETQYF
TRBJ2-1 | - | TRBV5-1 | once | TGCGCCAGCATAGGGGACGGCAACTACAATGAGCAGTTCTTC | CASIGDGNYNEQFF
TRBJ2-3 | - | TRBV5-1 | - | TGCGCCAGCAATAGCAAGACGACCGGAGGAGATACGCAGTATTTT | CASNSKTTGGDTQYF
TRBJ1-6 | - | TRBV19 | few | TGTGCCAGTAGTATGCAAGGGGATTCACCCCTCCACTTT | CASSMQGDSPLHF
TRBJ2-2 | - | TRBV18 | - | TGTGCCAGCTCACCCCCGGGTAGCCGACTCGCGAACACCGGGGAGCTGTTTTTT | CASSPPGSRLANTGELFF
TRBJ2-1 | - | TRBV10-2 | - | TGCGCCAGCCACTTAGGACCAGACCGGGACACATACAATGAGCAGTTCTTC | CASHLGPDRDTYNEQFF
TRBJ2-7 | - | TRBV10-3 | - | TGTGCCATCAGTGCTGCGATGTACGAGCAGTACTTC | CAISAAMYEQYF
TRBJ2-7 | - | TRBV5-1 | - | TGCGCCAGCAGGGCCGGAGGGACTGGCGAAGAGCAGTACTTC | CASRAGGTGEEQYF
TRBJ1-2 | - | TRBV4-1 | - | TGCGCCAGCAGCCAAGATCCGGATGGCTACACCTTC | CASSQDPDGYTF
TRBJ2-2 | - | TRBV19 | - | TGTGCCAGTATCCTCGGAGCTTCCGGGGAGCTGTTTTTT | CASILGASGELFF
TRBJ1-5 | - | TRBV5-1 | - | TGCGCCAGCAGCTTGGAAGGAGGCAATCAGCCCCAGCATTTT | CASSLEGGNQPQHF
TRBJ2-1 | - | TRBV6-1 | - | TGTGCCAGCAGGGGGATCCTCAGACAGGCCGTGTTCTTC | CASRGILRQAVFF
TRBJ2-5 | - | TRBV7-6 | - | TGTGCCAGCAGCTTAGCCCTGACAGTTCAAGAGACCCAGTACTTC | CASSLALTVQETQYF
TRBJ2-5 | - | TRBV9 | once | TGTGCCAGCAGCGTAGGAGAGGGGATACATCAGTACTTC | CASSVGEGIHQYF
TRBJ2-7 | TRBD1 | TRBV2 | - | TGTGCCAGCAGTGGACAGGGCTACGAGCAGTACTTC | CASSGQGYEQYF
TRBJ2-2 | TRBD2 | TRBV5-4 | - | TGTGCCAGCAGAGTGGCGGCTAGCGGAACCACCGGGGAGCTGTTTTTT | CASRVAASGTTGELFF
TRBJ2-1 | - | TRBV6-5 | - | TGTGCCAGTCAGGGGGAGGGACCCTACAATGAGCAGTTCTTC | CASQGEGPYNEQFF
TRBJ2-1 | TRBD2 | TRBV10-3 | - | TGTGCCATCAGTGAGGACCAGCGGGAAGAGTTCTTC | CAISEDQREEFF
TRBJ2-7 | TRBD1 | TRBV19 | - | TGTGCCAGTAGCAACCCCGGGACAGGACCCTACGAGCAGTACTTC | CASSNPGTGPYEQYF
TRBJ1-6 | TRBD1 | TRBV4-3 | - | TGCGCCAGCAGCCAGAGGACAGGAGGCAATTCACCCCTCCACTTT | CASSQRTGGNSPLHF
TRBJ1-5 | - | TRBV6-5 | - | TGTGCCAGCAGGGACGGACCCAATCAGCCCCAGCATTTT | CASRDGPNQPQHF
TRBJ2-5 | TRBD1 | TRBV5-1 | - | TGCGCCAGCAGCTTCACAGGGGGCTTTCAAGAGACCCAGTACTTC | CASSFTGGFQETQYF
TRBJ2-1 | - | TRBV20-1 | once | TGCAGTGCGCCCAGGACTTTTGAGCAGTTCTTC | CSAPRTFEQFF
TRBJ2-5 | - | TRBV5-6 | - | TGTGCCAGCAGCATCCGAGCCACTATGCAAGAGACCCAGTACTTC | CASSIRATMQETQYF
TRBJ2-1 | TRBD2 | TRBV5-1 | - | TGCGCCAGCAGCTTGGGTTGGTTAGCGGGAGGGTACAATGAGCAGTTCTTC | CASSLGWLAGGYNEQFF
TRBJ2-5 | - | TRBV9 | - | TGTGCCAGCAGCGCGAGGGTAGGGCAAGAGACCCAGTACTTC | CASSARVGQETQYF
TRBJ2-2 | - | TRBV5-1 | - | TGCGCCAGCACCCCGACCGGGGCGTACACCGGGGAGCTGTTTTTT | CASTPTGAYTGELFF
TRBJ2-7 | - | TRBV7-2 | - | TGTGCCAGCACCCCTGGGTGGGCTGTTTCCTACGAGCAGTACTTC | CASTPGWAVSYEQYF
TRBJ2-7 | TRBD2 | TRBV6-1 | - | TGTGCCAGCACCCCCCCCCTAGCGGGTACTAATGGGCAGTACTTC | CASTPPLAGTNGQYF
TRBJ1-1 | - | TRBV29-1 | - | TGCAGCGTTGACGTGGAGGGGGACACTGAAGCTTTCTTT | CSVDVEGDTEAFF
TRBJ2-3 | TRBD2 | TRBV9 | few | TGTGCCAGCAGCGCCCCCGGACTAGCGGGGTCAGATACGCAGTATTTT | CASSAPGLAGSDTQYF
TRBJ2-7 | TRBD1 | TRBV5-1 | - | TGCGCCAGCAGCCCGTACTCAGGGGGCGCGGGCGAGCAGTACTTC | CASSPYSGGAGEQYF
TRBJ2-3 | TRBD2 | TRBV2 | - | TGTGCCAGCAGTTGGGACTATACTAGCACAGATACGCAGTATTTT | CASSWDYTSTDTQYF
TRBJ2-3 | - | TRBV30 | - | TGTGCCTGGAGCGGGGTTTTGGCGGGGGATACGCAGTATTTT | CAWSGVLAGDTQYF
TRBJ2-3 | TRBD2 | TRBV18 | - | TGTGCCAGCTCAAGGGACTACACAGATACGCAGTATTTT | CASSRDYTDTQYF
TRBJ2-7 | TRBD2 | TRBV19 | - | TGTGCCAGTAGTATTGGCGGGGGCTACGAGCAGTACTTC | CASSIGGGYEQYF
TRBJ1-1 | - | TRBV7-2 | - | TGTGCCAGCAGCTTAGTGACAACGCCGAACACTGAAGCTTTCTTT | CASSLVTTPNTEAFF
TRBJ2-2 | - | TRBV5-1 | - | TGCGCCAGCAGTTACGGGCAGAGGTACAACACCGGGGAGCTGTTTTTT | CASSYGQRYNTGELFF
TRBJ2-5 | TRBD1 | TRBV27 | - | TGTGCCAGCAGTATCAATAATGACAGGGCTGTGGGGAAGACCCAGTACTTC | CASSINNDRAVGKTQYF
TRBJ1-6 | - | TRBV5-1 | - | TGCGCCAGCAGCTTTTCCCAGGACTCCTATAATTCACCCCTCCACTTT | CASSFSQDSYNSPLHF
TRBJ2-5 | TRBD2 | TRBV7-2 | - | TGTGCCAGCAGCCCGAGGACTAGCGGGAGTGGGGCTCAAGAGACCCAGTACTTC | CASSPRTSGSGAQETQYF
TRBJ2-7 | - | TRBV6-5 | - | TGTGCCAGCAGTTCGGGGCTGAGCTCCTACGAGCAGTACTTC | CASSSGLSSYEQYF
TRBJ2-6 | - | TRBV5-1 | - | TGCGCCAGTCGAAGGACGGCTTATTCCTCTGGGGCCAACGTCCTGACTTTC | CASRRTAYSSGANVLTF
TRBJ2-7 | TRBD1 | TRBV25-1 | once | TGTGCCAGCAGTGGGGCAGGGGGCGACTACGAGCAGTACTTC | CASSGAGGDYEQYF
TRBJ2-3 | - | TRBV19 | - | TGTGCCAGTAGTTTGGGGGGCACAGATACGCAGTATTTT | CASSLGGTDTQYF
TRBJ2-1 | - | TRBV6-5 | once | TGTGCCAGCAGTTACTCGATCGCGCGTGAGCAGTTCTTC | CASSYSIAREQFF
TRBJ1-1 | - | TRBV9 | - | TGTGCCAGCAGCGTTGGTGCAGGAGGGAACACTGAAGCTTTCTTT | CASSVGAGGNTEAFF
TRBJ2-5 | - | TRBV5-1 | - | TGCGCCAGCAGCTTGTTCAGGGTAGGAGAGACCCAGTACTTC | CASSLFRVGETQYF
TRBJ1-4 | TRBD1 | TRBV30 | - | TGTGCCTGGGGGACAGGGGGAAGAGAAAAACTGTTTTTT | CAWGTGGREKLFF
TRBJ2-7 | - | TRBV19 | - | TGTGCCAGTAGGGGAGCTTACGAGCAGTACTTC | CASRGAYEQYF
TRBJ1-2 | - | TRBV4-1 | - | TGCGCCAGCAGCCAAGATTCCGCTACCTATGGCTACACCTTC | CASSQDSATYGYTF
TRBJ1-2 | - | TRBV7-8 | once | TGTGCCAGCAGCGCAACCGGGACAAACTATGGCTACACCTTC | CASSATGTNYGYTF
TRBJ2-7 | - | TRBV28 | - | TGTGCCAGTCAGGGGAGCCCCTACGAGCAGTACTTC | CASQGSPYEQYF
TRBJ2-3 | TRBD2 | TRBV2 | - | TGTGCCAGCAGTGAAGAGGGACTAGCGGTTCGGGATACGCAGTATTTT | CASSEEGLAVRDTQYF